The 2 T cell receptor beta chains below come from one sample, sequenced in a study of vaccination and CD4 T cells after COVID-19. Regarding treatment: approximately 11-day PBMC culture with coronavirus spike peptide pools or control peptides (ViraFEST assay). Collection of the unexposed donor's CD4+ T cells took place before the COVID-19 pandemic (2011-2018). These receptors are not linked to any known antigen. An Oncomine TCR Beta short-read assay was used to sequence the DNA from cultured CD4+ T cells. Genomic DNA from cultured CD4+ T cells was extracted. TCRdb called the PCR reads again in MiXCR, with one record for every CDR3 protein. The table has more than 7,000 distinct CDR3 sequences, about 39% seen once; the top ten hold about a third. Sequencing used CD4+ T cells from blood, cultured in vitro. Every receptor here comes from a human donor in good health.

The chain recombines TRBV6-1 with TRBJ2-7; TRBD1 matches at 7 bases. CDR1 is MNHNS, CDR2 SASEGT, per germline. CDR3 length: 14 residues. The V and J ends lost 6 bases and 3 bases, in that order; junction bases with no gene match: 8. The CDR3 protein is CASREPGQNYEQYF. CDR3 bases: TGTGCCAGCAGGGAACCGGGACAGAACTACGAGCAGTACTTC.

This clonotype was observed a handful of times. The chain has TRBV27 and TRBJ1-5; D is uncertain. This CDR3 spans 16 amino acids. Trimming cost V 5 bases and J 2 bases, with 16 bases left between them. CDR1 and CDR2 from the germline V gene are MNHEY and SMNVEV (reference sequence). The CDR3 loop is CASSHSGRGGNQPQHF. The CDR3 nucleotides read TGTGCCAGCAGTCATTCCGGACGAGGCGGCAATCAGCCCCAGCATTTT.